The 15 T cell receptor beta chains in this list originate from one sample, sequenced in a study of CD8 T cells in Susac syndrome. Random hexamers served to reverse transcribe roughly 0.45 to 1 ug RNA. TCRdb reprocessed the immunoSEQ multiplex PCR reads with MiXCR, giving one entry per CDR3 protein. The sample lists approximately 150,000 distinct CDR3 sequences, around 94% occurring once. What was sequenced was CD4+ T cells from PBMCs. These receptors originate from a human donor in good health.

The V and J genes are TRBV7-2 and TRBJ2-5, with D unresolved. Germline CDR1 is SGHTA and CDR2 is FQGNSA. V lost 1 base and J lost 5, with 11 bases in between. This CDR3 is built from 14 residues. The DNA for the CDR3 is TGTGCCAGCAGCTTAGACCCCGGATCGGAGACCCAGTACTTC. Its protein is CASSLDPGSETQYF.

The V call is TRBV20-1, the J call TRBJ2-7; D is ambiguous. The germline V gene encodes CDR1 DFQATT and CDR2 SNEGSKA (reference sequence). This CDR3 is 14 amino acids long. Between the trimmed V and J ends, which lost 3 bases and 0 bases, there was a span of 12 bases. CDR3 nucleotide sequence: TGCAGTGCTAGCGGCCAGGATGGCTCCTACGAGCAGTACTTC. This sequence encodes CSASGQDGSYEQYF.

This chain uses TRBV24-1 with TRBJ2-7, with D perhaps TRBD1 (5 bases). The germline V and J ends were trimmed by 3 bases and 4 bases, with 6 bases remaining between them. The CDR3 is 12 residues long. Germline CDR1 is KGHDR and CDR2 is SFDVKD. The CDR3 here is CATSDPGYEQYF. The CDR3 DNA follows: TGTGCCACCAGTGATCCAGGGTACGAGCAGTACTTC.

This rearrangement joins TRBV9 to TRBJ2-5; 7 bases align to TRBD2. Losses at the gene ends were 1 base for V and 4 bases for J; bases not matched to a gene: 7. Looked up from germline, CDR1 is SGDLS and CDR2 is YYNGEE. This CDR3 is 15 amino acids long. CDR3 nucleotides: TGTGCCAGCAGCGTAATGCGGGAGCCGGGAGAGACCCAGTACTTC. Amino acids: CASSVMREPGETQYF.

The chain is built from TRBV5-6 and TRBJ2-6; either TRBD1 or TRBD2 may supply D (5 bases each). The CDR3 totals 16 residues. Trimming stripped 5 bases from V and 2 bases from J, with 14 bases between. Germline V gives CDR1 SGHDT, CDR2 YYEEEE. Here the CDR3 DNA reads TGTGCCAGCAGTTCGGGACGCCCCACTGGGGCCAACGTCCTGACTTTC. It is translated as CASSSGRPTGANVLTF.

The rearrangement links TRBV20-1 to TRBJ1-1, with D hard to call. V lost 0 bases and J 3 bases, leaving 14 bases between the germline ends. The length of the CDR3 is 15 residues. Germline assignment: CDR1 DFQATT and CDR2 SNEGSKA (reference sequence). CDR3 sequence reads: CSARDQWRADTEAFF. The CDR3 DNA reads TGCAGTGCTAGAGATCAATGGAGGGCTGACACTGAAGCTTTCTTT.

This chain uses TRBV28 with TRBJ2-7; the D gene could be TRBD1 or TRBD2 (5 bases each). V dropped 4 bases and J dropped 0 bases, with 13 bases sitting between them. This CDR3 has 15 amino acids. Germline CDR1 and CDR2: MDHEN and SYDVKM. CDR3 sequence reads: CASSSYRDASYEQYF. CDR3 bases: TGTGCCAGCAGTTCTTACCGGGACGCCTCCTACGAGCAGTACTTC.

The chain's CDR3 is CASSLWGARRGAYEQYF. The CDR3 DNA follows: TGTGCCAGCAGTTTATGGGGGGCCAGGAGAGGAGCCTACGAGCAGTACTTC. V and J are TRBV27 and TRBJ2-7, with D perhaps matching TRBD1 or TRBD2 (6 bases each). Trimming cost V 1 base and J 2 bases, with 18 bases left between them. This CDR3 region has 17 residues. CDR1 is MNHEY and CDR2 is SMNVEV in the germline V gene (reference sequence).

The J gene is TRBJ2-2, the V gene TRBV19, with 7 bases matching TRBD1. Per germline, CDR1 LNHDA and CDR2 SQIVND (reference sequence). J lost 3 bases, V lost 1 base, and 5 bases had no gene match. The CDR3 loop spans 16 amino acids. CDR3 region: CASSIGSGTDTGELFF. The CDR3, as DNA: TGTGCCAGTAGTATAGGTTCCGGGACAGACACCGGGGAGCTGTTTTTT.

In this sample, this clonotype turned up once. This chain uses TRBV3-1 with TRBJ1-2, with 9 nucleotides matching TRBD1. Trimming removed 0 bases from V and 4 bases from J; junction bases left unmatched: 9. The CDR3 length is 17 residues. Germline V lookup: CDR1 LGHDT, CDR2 YNNKEL (reference sequence). The CDR3 loop reads CASSQEAEGQGSYGYTF. For the CDR3, the DNA is TGTGCCAGCAGCCAAGAAGCCGAAGGACAGGGGTCCTATGGCTACACCTTC.

The rearrangement uses TRBV28 and TRBJ2-2; TRBD1 or TRBD2 may be the D gene (6 bases each). The length of the CDR3 is 14 residues. Trimming left V 6 bases short and J 10 bases short, with 18 bases between. The germline CDR1 and CDR2 sequences are MDHEN and SYDVKM. The CDR3 nucleotides are TGTGCCAGCAGACTCGGGGGCCCCGTTTCGGAGCTGTTTTTT. Translation gives CASRLGGPVSELFF. Full variable domain (remainder filled in from reference TRBV28 and TRBJ2-2): DVKVTQSSRYLVKRTGEKVFLECVQDMDHENMFWYRQDPGLGLRLIYFSYDVKMKEKGDIPEGYSVSREKKERFSLILESASTNQTSMYLCASRLGGPVSELFFGEGSRLTVL.

A single count supports this clonotype. The gene calls are TRBV18 and TRBJ1-1; D perhaps matches TRBD1 (6 bases). Germline loops: CDR1 KGHSH, CDR2 LQKENI. Trimming took 3 bases from V and 0 from J, leaving 14 bases between them. There are 16 residues in the CDR3. The CDR3 DNA is TGTGCCAGCTCACCGGCGACAGGTTTGCTGAACACTGAAGCTTTCTTT. Translated: CASSPATGLLNTEAFF.

This clonotype has a handful of counts. The chain joins TRBV7-2 to TRBJ2-3, with D hard to call. Germline-derived CDR1 and CDR2 are SGHTA and FQGNSA. V was shortened by 2 bases and J by 2 bases, with 5 bases between the two germline ends. CDR3 length: 13 residues. The CDR3 protein is CASSLLVTDTQYF. CDR3 in DNA: TGTGCCAGCAGCTTATTGGTCACAGATACGCAGTATTTT.

The V gene is TRBV29-1, the J gene TRBJ2-5; D is unresolved. Trimming removed 3 bases at V and 4 bases at J, with 12 bases between. Germline CDR1 is SQVTM and CDR2 is ANQGSEA. The CDR3 sequence is 13 residues long. CDR3 amino acids: CSVEAHIGETQYF. The CDR3 DNA is TGCAGCGTTGAGGCCCATATTGGAGAGACCCAGTACTTC.

This chain connects TRBV6-6 to TRBJ1-1; D is unclear. The CDR3 contains 12 residues. Germline V gene lookup returns CDR1 MNHNY and CDR2 SVGAGI (reference sequence). The V gene lost 1 base and the J gene lost 6 bases, with 6 bases spanning the gap. Here the CDR3 DNA reads TGTGCCAGCAGTTACTGGGAGGCTGAAGCTTTCTTT. Its translation is CASSYWEAEAFF.